This T cell receptor beta chain was captured in a study of cytomegalovirus exposure and HLA in healthy donors. On the study more broadly: It was reported in a later analysis that the roughly 120 validation repertoires used the same platform as the roughly 700 first-cohort repertoires. Study-wide results and caveats: As was reported, the classifier diagnosed cytomegalovirus status with high specificity and sensitivity. Most TCR sequences were uncommon, yet certain public TCRs appeared in many donors.

This CDR3 region has 15 residues. The germline V gene encodes CDR1 LNHDA and CDR2 SQIVND (reference sequence). V lost 6 bases, J lost 0 bases, and 3 bases stayed unmatched. Assay used: immunoSEQ multiplex PCR; TCRdb lists only in-frame clones, some missing. The repertoire holds 90,000 to 140,000 clones, with about 86% as singletons. For this clone: Antigen specificity is unknown.

The approximately 120-subject validation cohort, separate from the approximately 630-subject first cohort, included the donors. This clonotype originated in a woman between 18 and 30 years old in good health and CMV-seropositive. The sequencing sample was made of PBMCs. This rearrangement joins TRBV19 to TRBJ2-2; 8 nucleotides agree with TRBD1. The CDR3 DNA is TGTGCCAGTAGATTACAGGGGGCGAACACCGGGGAGCTGTTTTTT. Translation: CASRLQGANTGELFF.